Shown below are 7 T cell receptor beta chains from a single sample sequenced in a study of patients and donors after allogeneic stem cell transplantation. TCRdb reprocessed the RT-PCR reads with MiXCR, giving one entry per CDR3 protein. This table holds about 72,000 distinct CDR3 sequences, about 30% found once. Sample: blood, either unsorted or a sorted T cell fraction (not recorded which). These receptors were taken from a human donor who was either an allogeneic HSCT recipient or a stem cell or donor lymphocyte infusion donor (not recorded which). It is not recorded whose cells these are; they may come from a transplant donor.

This clonotype has just a few counts. The chain uses TRBV10-3 and TRBJ1-2; 8 bases match TRBD1. After removal of 4 bases from V and 5 bases from J, the junction contained 6 bases not matched to a gene. The germline CDR1 and CDR2 sequences are ENHRY and SYGVKD. The CDR3 is 14 amino acids. CDR3 sequence: CAISGGTGYYGYTF. The CDR3 DNA follows: TGTGCCATCAGTGGGGGGACAGGTTATTATGGCTACACCTTC.

The V gene is TRBV7-9, the J gene TRBJ2-3; 7 nucleotides align to TRBD1. CDR3 length: 13 amino acids. Germline values: CDR1 SEHNR, CDR2 FQNEAQ (reference sequence). V lost 5 bases and J lost 6; bases outside the gene matches: 5. This chain's CDR3 is CASSQGQADTQYF. The CDR3 DNA is TGTGCCAGCAGCCAAGGACAGGCCGATACGCAGTATTTT. Supplemented by reference TRBV7-9 and TRBJ2-3, the full variable domain reads DTGVSQNPRHKITKRGQNVTFRCDPISEHNRLYWYRQTLGQGPEFLTYFQNEAQLEKSRLLSDRFSAERPKGSFSTLEIQRTEQGDSAMYLCASSQGQADTQYFGPGTRLTVL.

This chain uses TRBV5-1 with TRBJ2-3; D uncertain. The length of the CDR3 is 15 residues. Germline CDR1 and CDR2: SGHRS and YFSETQ. Trimming pared 0 bases from V and 5 bases from J, leaving 13 bases between. DNA for the CDR3: TGCGCCAGCAGCTTGGCATTAGCCTCGAGAGATACGCAGTATTTT. Amino acid sequence: CASSLALASRDTQYF. Using reference TRBV5-1 and TRBJ2-3 for the parts outside the CDR3, the full variable domain is KAGVTQTPRYLIKTRGQQVTLSCSPISGHRSVSWYQQTPGQGLQFLFEYFSETQRNKGNFPGRFSGRQFSNSRSEMNVSTLELGDSALYLCASSLALASRDTQYFGPGTRLTVL.

This clonotype was observed a few times. The genes are TRBV24-1 and TRBJ1-2, with TRBD1 matching 9 bases. This CDR3 has 13 amino acids. The trim removed 4 bases at V and 5 bases at J, leaving 1 base unmatched. Germline CDR1 and CDR2: KGHDR and SFDVKD. The CDR3 DNA sequence: TGTGCCACCAGTGAAGGGACAGGGTATGGCTACACCTTC. Translated, it gives CATSEGTGYGYTF.

The V gene is TRBV7-9, the J gene TRBJ2-3, with D possibly being TRBD1 (5 bases). Germline V gene data show CDR1 as SEHNR and CDR2 as FQNEAQ (reference sequence). The V end lost 4 bases, the J end lost 3 bases, and 11 bases lay between the germline ends. The CDR3 sequence is 14 residues long. The CDR3 sequence is CASSSKGLTDTQYF. DNA of the CDR3: TGTGCCAGCAGCTCCAAGGGGCTAACAGATACGCAGTATTTT.

This clonotype was observed a few times. The V gene is TRBV5-6, the J gene TRBJ1-5; D may be TRBD1 (5 bases). CDR3 length: 13 amino acids. Germline V CDR1 and CDR2: SGHDT, YYEEEE. Trimming removed 2 bases from V and 7 bases from J, with 10 bases in between. The CDR3 coding sequence is TGTGCCAGCAGCTTCGGGGGAGGGCAGCCCCAGCATTTT. Residues: CASSFGGGQPQHF.

The J gene is TRBJ2-4, the V gene TRBV6-5; 8 bases are a match to TRBD2. This CDR3 is built from 20 residues. Germline values: CDR1 MNHEY, CDR2 SVGAGI. V gave up 2 bases and J gave up 1 base; unmatched junction bases: 16. The CDR3 region has the DNA TGTGCCAGCAGTTACGCTCCTTGGCGGGAGGACAGCGAGGCCAAAAACATTCAGTACTTC. Amino acids: CASSYAPWREDSEAKNIQYF.